Presented here are 15 T cell receptor beta chains from one specimen sequenced in a study of T cells in Graves' hyperthyroidism and ophthalmopathy. Researchers took RNA transcripts and amplified the TCR beta CDR3 regions from them. RT-PCR in the first round (using the HTBI primer set) targeted the TCR CDR3. TCRdb recomputed calls from the multiplex PCR reads with MiXCR, one row per CDR3 protein. The data contain some 400,000 distinct CDR3 sequences, roughly 14% of them singletons. Material for sequencing was blood. Receptors were obtained from a man aged 30 to 39 with Graves' hyperthyroidism that later progressed to Graves' ophthalmopathy.

A few counts support this clonotype. The rearrangement links TRBV5-4 to TRBJ1-6, with 8 bases that match TRBD1. Germline CDR1 and CDR2: SGHNT and YYREEE (reference sequence). This CDR3 spans 16 amino acids. V dropped 2 bases and J dropped 6; count of bases not matched to a gene: 7. The CDR3 loop reads CASSLTDRVFNSPLHF. In DNA, the CDR3 is TGTGCCAGCAGCTTAACGGACAGGGTTTTTAATTCACCCCTCCACTTT.

This clonotype occurred many times. The rearrangement links TRBV6-1 to TRBJ1-2; D ambiguous. The CDR3 consists of 13 residues. The V end lost 5 bases, the J end lost 3 bases, and 10 bases lay between the germline ends. Germline V CDR1 and CDR2: MNHNS, SASEGT. DNA of the CDR3: TGTGCCAGCAGTTATTTTACCGACTATGGCTACACCTTC. Translation gives CASSYFTDYGYTF.

This clonotype was seen repeatedly, ten times or more. The CDR3 nucleotides are TGTGCCAGCAGTGAATTCGGGGGGGCCTATGATACGCAGTATTTT. Translating it yields CASSEFGGAYDTQYF. This chain links TRBV2 with TRBJ2-3; 8 positions match TRBD2. Germline CDR1 and CDR2: SNHLY and FYNNEI. The CDR3 loop spans 15 amino acids. The trim removed 2 bases at V and 6 bases at J, leaving 7 bases unmatched.

This clonotype has a count of ten or more. J is TRBJ1-3 and V is TRBV7-8; D is perhaps TRBD1 (5 bases). The V end lost 1 base, the J end lost 4 bases, and 11 bases lay between the germline ends. The CDR3 spans 15 residues. Germline V gene sequence: CDR1 SGHVS, CDR2 FQNEAQ. The chain's CDR3 is CASSLVRGGGNTIYF. DNA of the CDR3: TGTGCCAGCAGCTTAGTAAGGGGAGGCGGAAACACCATATATTTT.

In this sample, this clonotype turned up many times. The chain joins TRBV28 to TRBJ2-5; no firm D call. Trimming removed 10 bases at V and 4 bases at J, with 19 bases between. This CDR3 comprises 14 residues. Germline V CDR1 and CDR2: MDHEN, SYDVKM. CDR3 in DNA: TGTGCCACCTCCCGAGCAAGCACCCGAGAGACCCAGTACTTC. This gives the protein CATSRASTRETQYF.

The chain is built from TRBV5-1 and TRBJ2-1, with 8 nucleotides matching TRBD1. Germline V CDR1 and CDR2: SGHRS, YFSETQ. Germline trimming cut 4 bases from V and 7 bases from J; bases unmatched to any gene: 10. CDR3 length equals 15 residues. CDR3 in DNA: TGCGCCAGCAGCGGCATCGGACAGGGTAGTAATGAGCAGTTCTTC. This sequence encodes CASSGIGQGSNEQFF.

The chain uses TRBV28 and TRBJ1-2; D unclear. The CDR3 is 11 residues long. Germline CDR1 is MDHEN and CDR2 is SYDVKM. With 6 bases removed from V and 6 bases from J, the gap between germline ends came to 8 bases. CDR3 loop: CASSLYDGYTF. In DNA form, the CDR3 reads TGTGCCAGCAGCCTCTACGATGGCTACACCTTC.

The table lists this clonotype with a count of one. Since a much larger clone is just one base distant, this may be a read error. The CDR3 does not end in the conserved phenylalanine or tryptophan, so this is likely a read error. The chain links TRBV28 to TRBJ2-2; D unclear. The V and J ends lost 5 bases and 5 bases respectively, with 9 bases between them. This CDR3 has 13 amino acids. Germline CDR1 reads MDHEN; CDR2 reads SYDVKM. The CDR3 bases are TGTGCCAGCAGTAAACCCGGGACCGGGGAGCTGTTTCTT. It is translated as CASSKPGTGELFL.

The sample holds many counts of this clonotype. The V and J genes are TRBV3-1 and TRBJ2-7, with TRBD2 matching 14 bases. Germline-derived CDR1 and CDR2 are LGHDT and YNNKEL (reference sequence). Trimming at V came to 3 bases and at J to 6 bases, leaving 4 bases not matched to a gene. The CDR3 is 15 residues long. In nucleotides, the CDR3 is TGTGCCAGCAGCCAGTGGACTAGCGGGGGGCCCGAGCAGTACTTC. Amino acids: CASSQWTSGGPEQYF.

This clonotype was seen at least ten times. V usage is TRBV5-1 and J usage is TRBJ1-4; D unclear. V gave up 0 bases and J gave up 5 bases, with 5 bases separating them. The CDR3 consists of 13 residues. The V gene's germline CDR1 is SGHRS and CDR2 YFSETQ. CDR3 sequence: CASSLEGNEKLFF. CDR3 in DNA: TGCGCCAGCAGCTTGGAAGGGAATGAAAAACTGTTTTTT.

Turning to this clonotype: The CDR3 does not close with the conserved phenylalanine or tryptophan, likely indicating a read error. The chain carries TRBV3-1 and TRBJ2-3, with D unresolved. The CDR3 runs to 12 residues. V dropped 1 base and J dropped 1 base, with 0 bases sitting between them. Germline loops: CDR1 LGHDT, CDR2 YNNKEL (reference sequence). Here the CDR3 DNA reads TGTGCCAGCAGCCAAGGCACAGATACGCAGTATCTT. As protein: CASSQGTDTQYL.

CDR3 in DNA: TGCAGTGCTAGTAAGCGCGGGGGAGGAAAGACCCAGTACTTC. Translation: CSASKRGGGKTQYF. This chain connects TRBV20-1 to TRBJ2-5; 7 bases fit TRBD2. This CDR3 contains 14 residues. V lost 3 bases and J lost 6; bases outside the gene matches: 10. Germline CDR1 DFQATT, CDR2 SNEGSKA (reference sequence).

This clonotype was picked up a small number of times. At one of its ends the junction is not consistent with the germline gene, which may arise from a read error. This rearrangement joins TRBV2 to TRBJ2-7; TRBD2 matches 8 bases. In germline, CDR1 is SNHLY, CDR2 FYNNEI. The CDR3 has 15 amino acids. The CDR3, as DNA: TGTGCCAGCAGTGAACCGGGGGGGGCCGTCTACGGGCAGTACTTC. Its protein is CASSEPGGAVYGQYF.

The V gene is TRBV7-9, the J gene TRBJ1-2; tentatively, D is TRBD1 (5 bases). V lost 0 bases, J lost 6 bases, and 11 bases lay in between. The CDR3 loop spans 14 amino acids. CDR1 and CDR2 from the germline V gene are SEHNR and FQNEAQ (reference sequence). CDR3: CASSLATGADGYTF. CDR3 sequence (DNA): TGTGCCAGCAGCTTAGCGACCGGGGCGGATGGCTACACCTTC. Variable domain in full (rest from reference TRBV7-9 and TRBJ1-2): DTGVSQNPRHKITKRGQNVTFRCDPISEHNRLYWYRQTLGQGPEFLTYFQNEAQLEKSRLLSDRFSAERPKGSFSTLEIQRTEQGDSAMYLCASSLATGADGYTFGSGTRLTVV.

This clonotype was counted many times. The chain employs TRBV2 and TRBJ2-1, with TRBD1 matching over 9 bases. With V trimmed by 4 bases and J by 8 bases, 6 bases remained unmatched. Germline CDR1 SNHLY, CDR2 FYNNEI. The CDR3 is 14 residues long. CDR3 loop: CASSVGQGKDEQFF. For the CDR3, the DNA is TGTGCCAGCAGTGTGGGACAGGGAAAAGATGAGCAGTTCTTC.